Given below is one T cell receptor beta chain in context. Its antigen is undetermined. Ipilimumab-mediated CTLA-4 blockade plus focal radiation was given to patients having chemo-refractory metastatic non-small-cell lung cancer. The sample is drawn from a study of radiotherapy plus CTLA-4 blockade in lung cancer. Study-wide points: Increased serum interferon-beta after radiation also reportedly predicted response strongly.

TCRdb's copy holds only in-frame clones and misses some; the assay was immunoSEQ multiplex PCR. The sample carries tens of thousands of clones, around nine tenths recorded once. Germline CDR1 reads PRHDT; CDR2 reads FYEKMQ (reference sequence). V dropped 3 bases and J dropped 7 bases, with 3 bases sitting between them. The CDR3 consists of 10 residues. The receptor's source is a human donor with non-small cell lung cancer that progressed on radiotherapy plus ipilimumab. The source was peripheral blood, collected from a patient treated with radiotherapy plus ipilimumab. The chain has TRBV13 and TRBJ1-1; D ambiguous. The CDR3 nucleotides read TGTGCCAGCAGCTTCAATGAAGCTTTCTTT. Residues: CASSFNEAFF.